Each of the 26 T cell receptor beta chains below was sequenced from the same sample in a study of blood T cell repertoires in COVID-19. Here immunoSEQ multiplex PCR was the method, and the copy in TCRdb shows in-frame clones only, minus some. The sample yields roughly 190,000 clones, 84% seen once. What was sequenced was PBMCs or T cells enriched from blood (not recorded which). The receptors come from a woman under 40 who had been exposed to COVID-19.

This chain joins TRBV6-2 or TRBV6-3 and TRBJ1-2, with no clear D. Trimming took 5 bases from V and 8 from J, leaving 12 bases between them. Looked up from germline, CDR1 is MNHEY and CDR2 is SVGEGT. This CDR3 has 12 amino acids. This chain's CDR3 is CASSDGSLGYTF. In DNA form, the CDR3 reads TGTGCCAGCAGTGATGGCTCCCTGGGCTACACCTTC.

The chain joins TRBV25-1 to TRBJ1-6, with unresolved D. The CDR3 consists of 16 residues. The germline V and J ends were trimmed by 4 bases and 10 bases, with 20 bases remaining between them. Germline-derived CDR1 and CDR2 are MGHDK and SYGVNS. The CDR3 bases are TGTGCCAGCAGTGTGGGTTTTGGCGGTTTAGAGTCACCCCTCCACTTT. Its translation is CASSVGFGGLESPLHF.

The chain employs TRBV29-1 and TRBJ1-1, with D unresolved. Germline V gene sequence: CDR1 SQVTM, CDR2 ANQGSEA. The CDR3 is 11 residues long. V dropped 4 bases and J dropped 1 base, with 4 bases sitting between them. The CDR3: CSVVKNTEAFF. CDR3 in DNA: TGCAGCGTTGTAAAGAACACTGAAGCTTTCTTT.

The chain employs TRBV25-1 and TRBJ1-2; 7 nucleotides agree with TRBD1. CDR1 is MGHDK and CDR2 is SYGVNS in the germline V gene. Trimming took 5 bases from V and 5 from J; bases not matched to a gene: 8. The CDR3 length is 14 residues. The CDR3 spells CASSTQGGLYGYTF. CDR3 coding DNA: TGTGCCAGCAGTACTCAGGGGGGCTTATATGGCTACACCTTC.

The chain employs TRBV6-2 or TRBV6-3 and TRBJ1-6; 11 bases line up with TRBD1. There are 16 residues in the CDR3. V gave up 4 bases and J gave up 10 bases; unmatched junction bases: 9. In germline, CDR1 is MNHEY, CDR2 SVGEGT. The CDR3 loop reads CASSFTRTGGISPLHF. The CDR3 DNA reads TGTGCCAGCAGTTTTACCCGGACAGGGGGCATATCACCCCTCCACTTT.

This rearrangement joins TRBV2 to TRBJ1-3, with 7 bases matching TRBD1. V dropped 4 bases and J dropped 4; count of bases not matched to a gene: 10. The CDR3 covers 16 residues. The germline CDR1 and CDR2 sequences are SNHLY and FYNNEI. CDR3 region: CASSVGTEDSGNTIYF. For the CDR3, the DNA is TGTGCCAGCAGTGTCGGGACAGAAGACTCCGGAAACACCATATATTTT.

The chain joins TRBV6-5 to TRBJ2-7; 12 bases are a match to TRBD2. The CDR3 is 16 amino acids. The germline V gene encodes CDR1 MNHEY and CDR2 SVGAGI. V shed 4 bases and J 6 bases; nucleotides not matched to a gene: 10. CDR3 nucleotide sequence: TGTGCCAGCAGTTCTAGCGGGGGGGCCAGGAGCCTCGAGCAGTACTTC. This sequence encodes CASSSSGGARSLEQYF.

The chain links TRBV2 to TRBJ2-2, with 8 bases that match TRBD2. V dropped 6 bases and J dropped 3; count of bases not matched to a gene: 6. This CDR3 spans 15 amino acids. From germline, CDR1 is SNHLY and CDR2 FYNNEI. Here the CDR3 reads CASRPARGDTGELFF. CDR3 coding DNA: TGTGCCAGCAGACCCGCGCGGGGGGACACCGGGGAGCTGTTTTTT.

The rearrangement joins TRBV7-2 to TRBJ2-5; 9 bases map to TRBD2. Germline lookup yields CDR1 SGHTA and CDR2 FQGNSA. The CDR3 consists of 15 residues. The trim removed 7 bases at V and 1 base at J, leaving 7 bases unmatched. CDR3 loop: CASTTSGGTQETQYF. CDR3 sequence (DNA): TGTGCCAGCACCACAAGCGGGGGGACCCAAGAGACCCAGTACTTC.

DNA for the CDR3: TGTGCCAGCAGTGTGGGTAGTGGGAGAGATACTGAAGCTTTCTTT. This codes for CASSVGSGRDTEAFF. The chain is built from TRBV2 and TRBJ1-1; D uncertain. The germline CDR1 and CDR2 sequences are SNHLY and FYNNEI. CDR3 length: 15 amino acids. Trimming removed 4 bases from V and 5 bases from J, with 17 bases in between. Together with reference TRBV2 and TRBJ1-1, the CDR3 gives the full variable domain: EPEVTQTPSHQVTQMGQEVILRCVPISNHLYFYWYRQILGQKVEFLVSFYNNEISEKSEIFDDQFSVERPDGSNFTLKIRSTKLEDSAMYFCASSVGSGRDTEAFFGQGTRLTVV.

The chain uses TRBV7-2 and TRBJ1-6; D remains ambiguous. CDR3 length: 13 residues. The germline V gene has CDR1 SGHTA and CDR2 FQGNSA. Trimming shortened V by 1 base and J by 6 bases, and 4 bases separated the two germline ends. The CDR3 protein is CASSLGVNSPLHF. CDR3 DNA sequence: TGTGCCAGCAGCTTAGGAGTTAATTCACCCCTCCACTTT.

The J gene is TRBJ2-7, the V gene TRBV2, with D perhaps matching TRBD1 (6 bases). Germline loops: CDR1 SNHLY, CDR2 FYNNEI. The length of the CDR3 is 14 residues. V lost 4 bases, J lost 4 bases, and 14 bases lay in between. CDR3 protein: CASSARQAPYEQYF. CDR3 bases: TGTGCCAGCAGTGCCCGACAGGCGCCGTACGAGCAGTACTTC.

This chain's CDR3 is CASSLQGNANNEQYF. The DNA for the CDR3 is TGTGCCAGCTCACTACAGGGAAACGCTAACAACGAGCAGTACTTC. The V and J genes are TRBV18 and TRBJ2-7, with D possibly being TRBD1 (6 bases). CDR3 length: 15 residues. V dropped 4 bases and J dropped 5 bases, with 18 bases sitting between them. Germline CDR1 KGHSH, CDR2 LQKENI.

Here the CDR3 reads CASSATGTAASGANVLTF. CDR3 sequence (DNA): TGCGCCAGCAGTGCTACCGGGACAGCAGCCTCTGGGGCCAACGTCCTGACTTTC. The rearrangement links TRBV10-2 to TRBJ2-6; 7 nucleotides line up with TRBD1. J lost 0 bases, V lost 4 bases, and 9 bases had no gene match. Looked up from germline, CDR1 is WSHSY and CDR2 is SAAADI. The CDR3 totals 18 residues.

The rearrangement links TRBV10-3 to TRBJ1-1, with 9 bases that match TRBD1. Germline loops: CDR1 ENHRY, CDR2 SYGVKD. V lost 6 bases, J lost 4 bases, and 6 bases stayed unmatched. CDR3 length: 14 amino acids. The CDR3 loop is CAIRDTGGGTEAFF. The DNA for the CDR3 is TGTGCCATCAGGGATACAGGGGGCGGCACTGAAGCTTTCTTT.

This clone came up a few times. This rearrangement joins TRBV14 to TRBJ1-2; 8 bases are shared with TRBD1. CDR1 is SGHDN and CDR2 is FVKESK in the germline V gene. After removal of 0 bases from V and 8 bases from J, the junction contained 8 bases not matched to a gene. CDR3 length: 15 amino acids. The CDR3 loop reads CASSQDAGGGNGYTF. The CDR3 DNA sequence: TGTGCCAGCAGCCAAGATGCAGGGGGCGGGAACGGCTACACCTTC. Based on the CDR3 plus reference TRBV14 and TRBJ1-2, the full variable domain is EAGVTQFPSHSVIEKGQTVTLRCDPISGHDNLYWYRRVMGKEIKFLLHFVKESKQDESGMPNNRFLAERTGGTYSTLKVQPAELEDSGVYFCASSQDAGGGNGYTFGSGTRLTVV.

This clone was seen a few times. The V and J genes are TRBV18 and TRBJ2-7, with TRBD1 as a possible D gene (7 bases). CDR3 length: 13 residues. Germline values: CDR1 KGHSH, CDR2 LQKENI. Trimming pared 6 bases from V and 6 bases from J, leaving 15 bases between. CDR3 bases: TGTGCCAGCTCCCAAGGACAGGAGGGCGAGCAGTACTTC. Its translation is CASSQGQEGEQYF.

This sequence joins TRBV12-5 and TRBJ1-6; TRBD1 aligns across 7 bases. After removal of 5 bases from V and 7 bases from J, the junction contained 11 bases not matched to a gene. From germline, CDR1 is LGHNT and CDR2 FRNRAP. The CDR3 contains 16 residues. CDR3 loop: CASGLTWDRSNSPLHF. The CDR3, as DNA: TGTGCTAGTGGTCTGACCTGGGACAGAAGCAATTCACCCCTCCACTTT.

The gene calls are TRBV7-8 and TRBJ1-1; D might be TRBD1 (6 bases). CDR3 size: 14 residues. Per germline, CDR1 SGHVS and CDR2 FQNEAQ. Trimming cost V 8 bases and J 2 bases, with 15 bases left between them. DNA of the CDR3: TGTGCCAGCGTTGTCTCGACAGGAAACACTGAAGCTTTCTTT. Translation: CASVVSTGNTEAFF.

J is TRBJ1-1 and V is TRBV7-2; maybe TRBD1 (6 bases). Germline V CDR1 and CDR2: SGHTA, FQGNSA. This CDR3 region has 16 residues. Trimming took off 5 bases at V and 0 bases at J, with 16 bases between the two ends. Written as DNA, the CDR3 is TGTGCCAGCAGCCCCGCCCCGACAGGCATGAACACTGAAGCTTTCTTT. Translating gives CASSPAPTGMNTEAFF.

The chain uses TRBV4-1 and TRBJ1-5; no clear D. The ends were cut back, 0 bases at V and 9 bases at J, with 6 bases in the middle. The CDR3 runs 12 residues. CDR1 is MGHRA, CDR2 YSYEKL, per germline. CDR3 amino acids: CASSQEAGPQHF. The CDR3 coding sequence is TGCGCCAGCAGCCAAGAGGCGGGGCCCCAGCATTTT.

This chain uses TRBV10-3 with TRBJ2-7, with TRBD1 matching 11 bases. The trim removed 6 bases at V and 5 bases at J, leaving 6 bases unmatched. This CDR3 has 14 amino acids. Germline CDR1 reads ENHRY; CDR2 reads SYGVKD. The CDR3, as DNA: TGTGCCATCAGGCCGGGACAGGGGGGCGACGAGCAGTACTTC. It specifies CAIRPGQGGDEQYF.

The rearrangement joins TRBV5-1 to TRBJ2-3, with a possible D match to TRBD2 (7 bases). The ends were cut back, 5 bases at V and 0 bases at J, with 16 bases in the middle. This CDR3 contains 16 residues. The germline V gene encodes CDR1 SGHRS and CDR2 YFSETQ. CDR3 region: CASRARGGASTDTQYF. For the CDR3, the DNA is TGCGCCAGCAGGGCTAGGGGGGGAGCTAGCACAGATACGCAGTATTTT.

This clone was counted once. This chain connects TRBV4-2 to TRBJ2-7; tentative D call: TRBD2 (5 bases). Germline CDR1 LGHNA, CDR2 YNFKEQ. This CDR3 has 15 amino acids. With 1 base removed from V and 5 bases from J, the gap between germline ends came to 15 bases. The CDR3 nucleotides read TGTGCCAGCAGCCAAGTTTGGCTAGCTATCAACGAGCAGTACTTC. Translated, it gives CASSQVWLAINEQYF.

The chain joins TRBV6-5 to TRBJ1-6; 8 bases match TRBD1. V gave up 6 bases and J gave up 9 bases; unmatched junction bases: 7. The CDR3 contains 14 residues. Germline CDR1 and CDR2: MNHEY and SVGAGI. This CDR3 reads CASRTDRGGSPLHF. In DNA, the CDR3 is TGTGCCAGCAGGACCGACAGGGGCGGTTCACCCCTCCACTTT.

The chain recombines TRBV2 with TRBJ1-5; a possible D gene is TRBD1 (5 bases). The CDR3 has 14 amino acids. Germline CDR1 reads SNHLY; CDR2 reads FYNNEI. V shed 1 base and J shed 6 bases, with 10 bases lying between them. The CDR3 sequence: CASSEGGEVQPQHF. DNA for the CDR3: TGTGCCAGCAGTGAAGGAGGGGAGGTTCAGCCCCAGCATTTT.